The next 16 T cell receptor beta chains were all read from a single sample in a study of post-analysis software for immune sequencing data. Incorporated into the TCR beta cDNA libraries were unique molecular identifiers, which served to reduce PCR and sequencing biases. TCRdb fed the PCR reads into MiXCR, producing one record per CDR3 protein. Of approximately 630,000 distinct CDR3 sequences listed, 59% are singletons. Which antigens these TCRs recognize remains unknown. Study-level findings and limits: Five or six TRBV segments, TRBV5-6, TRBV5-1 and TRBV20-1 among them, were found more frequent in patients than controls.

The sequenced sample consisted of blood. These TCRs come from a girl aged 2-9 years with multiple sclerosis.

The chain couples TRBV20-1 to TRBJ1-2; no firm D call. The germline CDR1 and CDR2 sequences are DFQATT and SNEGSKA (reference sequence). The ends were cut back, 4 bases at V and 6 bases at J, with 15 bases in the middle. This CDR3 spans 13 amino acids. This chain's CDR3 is CSATKPTTDGYTF. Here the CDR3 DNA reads TGCAGTGCTACCAAACCAACGACGGATGGCTACACCTTC.

DNA of the CDR3: TGTGCCAGCAGCTCGGCGGTGCCTACCTCCTACGAGCAGTACTTC. Amino acids: CASSSAVPTSYEQYF. This sequence joins TRBV11-2 and TRBJ2-7, with D uncertain. The CDR3 has 15 residues. V was clipped by 4 bases and J by 0 bases, with 13 bases between them. Per germline, CDR1 SGHAT and CDR2 FQNNGV.

The CDR3 is CASKAGARTEAFF. The CDR3 nucleotides read TGTGCCAGCAAGGCAGGGGCGAGGACTGAAGCTTTCTTT. J is TRBJ1-1 and V is TRBV5-6, with D possibly TRBD1 on 6 matching bases. V gave up 6 bases and J gave up 5 bases, with 14 bases separating them. CDR1 is SGHDT, CDR2 YYEEEE, per germline. CDR3 length equals 13 residues. Full variable domain (rest looked up from reference TRBV5-6 and TRBJ1-1): DAGVTQSPTHLIKTRGQQVTLRCSPKSGHDTVSWYQQALGQGPQFIFQYYEEEERQRGNFPDRFSGHQFPNYSSELNVNALLLGDSALYLCASKAGARTEAFFGQGTRLTVV.

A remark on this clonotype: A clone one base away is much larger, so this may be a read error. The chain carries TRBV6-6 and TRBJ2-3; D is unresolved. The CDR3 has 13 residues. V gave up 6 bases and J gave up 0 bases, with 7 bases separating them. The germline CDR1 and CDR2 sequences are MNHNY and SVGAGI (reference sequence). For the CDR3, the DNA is TGTGCCAGCAGGTACCCTAGCACAGATACGCAGTATTTT. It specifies CASRYPSTDTQYF.

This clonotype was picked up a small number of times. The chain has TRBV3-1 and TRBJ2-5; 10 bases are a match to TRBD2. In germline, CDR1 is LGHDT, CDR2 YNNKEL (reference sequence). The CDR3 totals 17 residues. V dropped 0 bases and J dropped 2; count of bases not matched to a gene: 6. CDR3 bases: TGTGCCAGCAGCCAAGATGGCCTAGCGGGGGAACAAGAGACCCAGTACTTC. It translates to CASSQDGLAGEQETQYF.

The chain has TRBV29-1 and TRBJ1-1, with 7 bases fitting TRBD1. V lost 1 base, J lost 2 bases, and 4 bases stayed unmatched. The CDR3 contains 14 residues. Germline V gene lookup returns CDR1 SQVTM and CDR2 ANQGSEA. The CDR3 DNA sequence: TGCAGCGTTGAAGCCGGGACAGCTAACACTGAAGCTTTCTTT. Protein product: CSVEAGTANTEAFF.

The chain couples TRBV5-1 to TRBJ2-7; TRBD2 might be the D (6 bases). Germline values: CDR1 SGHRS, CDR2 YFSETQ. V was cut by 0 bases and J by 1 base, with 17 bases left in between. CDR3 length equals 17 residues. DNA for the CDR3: TGCGCCAGCAGCTTGGCACCCCCACTAGCAGATTCCTACGAGCAGTACTTC. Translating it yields CASSLAPPLADSYEQYF.

The CDR3 region is CASSQDDRAPPEAFF. Here the CDR3 DNA reads TGTGCCAGCAGCCAGGACGACAGGGCCCCTCCTGAAGCTTTCTTT. V gene TRBV3-1 combines with J gene TRBJ1-1; TRBD1 agrees at 7 bases. Unmatched junction bases numbered 10, after V lost 3 bases and J lost 6 bases. The germline V gene encodes CDR1 LGHDT and CDR2 YNNKEL (reference sequence). The CDR3 consists of 15 residues. Together with reference TRBV3-1 and TRBJ1-1, the CDR3 gives the full variable domain: DTAVSQTPKYLVTQMGNDKSIKCEQNLGHDTMYWYKQDSKKFLKIMFSYNNKELIINETVPNRFSPKSPDKAHLNLHINSLELGDSAVYFCASSQDDRAPPEAFFGQGTRLTVV.

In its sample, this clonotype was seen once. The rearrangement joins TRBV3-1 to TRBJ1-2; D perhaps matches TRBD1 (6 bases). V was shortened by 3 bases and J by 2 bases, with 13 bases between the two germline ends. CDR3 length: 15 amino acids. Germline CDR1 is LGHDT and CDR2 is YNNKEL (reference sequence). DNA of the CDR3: TGTGCCAGCAGCCAGGCAGGGGTCAGAAACTATGGCTACACCTTC. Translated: CASSQAGVRNYGYTF.

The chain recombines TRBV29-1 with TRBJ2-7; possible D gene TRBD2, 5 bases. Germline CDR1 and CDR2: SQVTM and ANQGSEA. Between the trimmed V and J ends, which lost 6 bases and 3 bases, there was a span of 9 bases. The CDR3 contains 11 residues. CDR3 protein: CSVGDFYEQYF. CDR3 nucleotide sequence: TGCAGCGTCGGGGATTTCTACGAGCAGTACTTC.

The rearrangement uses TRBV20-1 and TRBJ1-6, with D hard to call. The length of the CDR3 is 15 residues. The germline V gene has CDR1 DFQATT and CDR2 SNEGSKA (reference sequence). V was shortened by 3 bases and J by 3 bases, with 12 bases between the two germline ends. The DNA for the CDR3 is TGCAGTGCTAGTCCGAGGGTAGACTATAATTCACCCCTCCACTTT. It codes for CSASPRVDYNSPLHF.

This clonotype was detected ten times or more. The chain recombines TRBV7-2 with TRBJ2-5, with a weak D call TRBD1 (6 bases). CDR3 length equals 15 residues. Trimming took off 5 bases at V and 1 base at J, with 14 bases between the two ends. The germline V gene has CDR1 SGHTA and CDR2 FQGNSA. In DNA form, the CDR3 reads TGTGCCAGCAGCGAGTACAGGGCGGGCCAAGAGACCCAGTACTTC. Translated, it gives CASSEYRAGQETQYF.

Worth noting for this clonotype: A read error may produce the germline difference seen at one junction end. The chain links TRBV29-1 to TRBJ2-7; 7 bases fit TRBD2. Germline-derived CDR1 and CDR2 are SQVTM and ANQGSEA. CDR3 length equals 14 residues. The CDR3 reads CSVLDERGAYGQYF. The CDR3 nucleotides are TGCAGCGTTCTAGACGAGCGGGGAGCCTACGGGCAGTACTTC.

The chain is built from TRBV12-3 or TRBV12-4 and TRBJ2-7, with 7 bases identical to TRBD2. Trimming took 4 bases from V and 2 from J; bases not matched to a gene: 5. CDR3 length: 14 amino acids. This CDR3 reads CASSSTAGAYEQYF. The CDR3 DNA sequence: TGTGCCAGCAGTTCTACGGCGGGGGCCTACGAGCAGTACTTC.

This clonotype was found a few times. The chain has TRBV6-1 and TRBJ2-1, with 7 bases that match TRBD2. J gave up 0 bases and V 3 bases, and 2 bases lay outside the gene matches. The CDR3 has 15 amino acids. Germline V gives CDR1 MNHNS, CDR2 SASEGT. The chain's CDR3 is CASSDLAGSYNEQFF. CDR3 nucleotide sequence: TGTGCCAGCAGTGATTTAGCGGGCTCCTACAATGAGCAGTTCTTC.

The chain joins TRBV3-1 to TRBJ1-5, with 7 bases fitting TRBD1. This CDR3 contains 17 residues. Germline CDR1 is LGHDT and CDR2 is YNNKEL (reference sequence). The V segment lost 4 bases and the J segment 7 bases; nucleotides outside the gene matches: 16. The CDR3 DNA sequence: TGTGCCAGCAGCCCCTGGACAGGTCAGGGTGGAAGACAGCCCCAGCATTTT. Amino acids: CASSPWTGQGGRQPQHF.